This TCR beta chain came from a study of blood T cells in healthy people across ages. Study-wide findings and caveats: Older age coincided with a roughly linear decline in TCR beta diversity per million T cells. Naive T cell percentage strongly correlated with TCR beta diversity.

Regarding this clonotype: The antigen remains unidentified.

The CDR3 runs 15 residues. V was trimmed by 6 bases and J by 1 base, leaving 14 bases between them. The germline CDR1 and CDR2 sequences are MDHEN and SYDVKM. Alongside a J-beta primer mix, a sample-barcoded 5' primer served in a second PCR lasting roughly 6 to 11 cycles. The authors tagged each cDNA molecule using a template-switch adaptor with 12 random nucleotides. Each CDR3 protein gets one entry after TCRdb re-called the 5' RACE reads with MiXCR. The table records about 810,000 distinct CDR3 sequences, approximately 35% of them present only once. This TCR was sampled from a man aged 18-30 years in good health. J is TRBJ2-3 and V is TRBV28; TRBD1 or TRBD2 may be the D gene (5 bases each). Material for sequencing was blood. The DNA for the CDR3 is TGTGCCAGCAGCCGGGGCTGGGGTGGCACAGATACGCAGTATTTT. This translates into CASSRGWGGTDTQYF.